A single sample gave rise to the 17 T cell receptor beta chains below, sequenced in a study of blood T cell repertoires in COVID-19. Using immunoSEQ multiplex PCR, the repertoire was profiled, and TCRdb retains in-frame clones only, with some absent. The table lists around 86,000 clones, roughly 86% of them singletons. Material: peripheral blood. The receptor set was obtained from a human donor with acute or convalescent COVID-19. The donor label of this sample is uncertain.

The chain employs TRBV18 and TRBJ2-1; 9 bases match TRBD2. The V gene end was trimmed by 0 bases and the J gene end by 7 bases; junction bases not matched to a gene: 4. The CDR3 runs to 15 residues. Germline V gene sequence: CDR1 KGHSH, CDR2 LQKENI. Here the CDR3 reads CASSPPSGGVNEQFF. The CDR3 DNA reads as TGTGCCAGCTCACCACCTAGCGGGGGAGTGAATGAGCAGTTCTTC.

The CDR3 bases are TGTGCCAGCAGTTTATGGGGGGCGAGGTCCTACGAGCAGTACTTC. Translated: CASSLWGARSYEQYF. This sequence joins TRBV28 and TRBJ2-7; possible D gene TRBD1, 6 bases. The CDR3 spans 15 residues. Trimming removed 0 bases at V and 1 base at J, with 10 bases between. Germline V gene lookup returns CDR1 MDHEN and CDR2 SYDVKM.

The chain combines TRBV2 with TRBJ1-1; the match to TRBD1 covers 7 bases. Germline values: CDR1 SNHLY, CDR2 FYNNEI. With V trimmed by 6 bases and J by 6 bases, 7 bases remained unmatched. The length of the CDR3 is 13 residues. The CDR3 loop reads CASRESGTAEAFF. The CDR3 coding sequence is TGTGCCAGCAGGGAGTCCGGGACAGCTGAAGCTTTCTTT.

The chain uses TRBV5-8 and TRBJ2-5; the D gene is possibly TRBD2 (6 bases). This CDR3 is built from 15 residues. In germline, CDR1 is SGHTS, CDR2 YDEGEE. The V end was cut by 4 bases, the J end by 1 base, with 14 bases between. The CDR3 region has the DNA TGTGCCAGCAGCGAGGGGAGGATTAGCCAAGAGACCCAGTACTTC. This encodes CASSEGRISQETQYF.

The rearrangement links TRBV15 to TRBJ2-5, with D possibly TRBD2 on 6 matching bases. V lost 0 bases, J lost 5 bases, and 13 bases lay in between. Germline CDR1 and CDR2: LNHNV and YYDKDF (reference sequence). The CDR3 contains 15 residues. The CDR3 loop is CATSRDFTRGETQYF. DNA of the CDR3: TGTGCCACCAGCAGAGATTTCACCCGGGGGGAGACCCAGTACTTC. Based on the CDR3 plus reference TRBV15 and TRBJ2-5, the full variable domain is DAMVIQNPRYQVTQFGKPVTLSCSQTLNHNVMYWYQQKSSQAPKLLFHYYDKDFNNEADTPDNFQSRRPNTSFCFLDIRSPGLGDTAMYLCATSRDFTRGETQYFGPGTRLLVL.

This chain links TRBV9 with TRBJ2-3; D perhaps matches TRBD2 (6 bases). The CDR3 is made up of 16 amino acids. V was cut by 3 bases and J by 1 base, with 15 bases left in between. The germline V gene encodes CDR1 SGDLS and CDR2 YYNGEE. The CDR3 is CASSGGEPRGTDTQYF. The CDR3 DNA reads TGTGCCAGCAGCGGCGGGGAACCCCGAGGCACAGATACGCAGTATTTT.

V usage is TRBV24-1 and J usage is TRBJ2-5, with 10 positions matching TRBD2. V gave up 0 bases and J gave up 1 base; unmatched junction bases: 7. This CDR3 comprises 18 residues. Germline V gene lookup returns CDR1 KGHDR and CDR2 SFDVKD. The CDR3 loop is CATSDLRGSGGPQETQYF. The CDR3 coding sequence is TGTGCCACCAGTGATTTGCGGGGTAGCGGGGGGCCCCAAGAGACCCAGTACTTC.

The chain is built from TRBV6-2 or TRBV6-3 and TRBJ1-5; 7 positions match TRBD1. Germline V gives CDR1 MNHEY, CDR2 SVGEGT. This CDR3 is 14 amino acids long. Trimming at V came to 0 bases and at J to 4 bases, leaving 0 bases not matched to a gene. CDR3 DNA: TGTGCCAGCAGTTACTCCAGGGGGAATCAGCCCCAGCATTTT. Translating gives CASSYSRGNQPQHF.

The chain employs TRBV6-5 and TRBJ1-3; no reliable D call. Trimming took off 0 bases at V and 2 bases at J, with 8 bases between the two ends. CDR3 size: 15 residues. Germline V gene lookup returns CDR1 MNHEY and CDR2 SVGAGI. The CDR3 bases are TGTGCCAGCAGTTACTCCGGGGTGGCTGGAAACACCATATATTTT. Its translation is CASSYSGVAGNTIYF.

This rearrangement joins TRBV10-3 to TRBJ1-2, with a weak D call TRBD1 (5 bases). There are 11 residues in the CDR3. Germline CDR1 ENHRY, CDR2 SYGVKD. Trimming took 6 bases from V and 5 from J, leaving 7 bases between them. The CDR3 DNA reads as TGTGCCATCAGCAGGGATTATGGCTACACCTTC. It is translated as CAISRDYGYTF.

This clone came up once. CDR3 nucleotide sequence: TGTGCCAGCAGCCAGGGACAGGAAATATTCTCTGGGGCCAACGTCCTGACTTTC. It yields the protein CASSQGQEIFSGANVLTF. This chain uses TRBV3-1 (or the pseudogene TRBV3-2) with TRBJ2-6; TRBD1 matches at 8 bases. This CDR3 has 18 amino acids. Germline assignment: CDR1 LGHDT and CDR2 YNNKEL (reference sequence). With 3 bases clipped from V and 0 bases from J, the junction kept 7 bases outside the gene matches.

The rearrangement links TRBV5-8 to TRBJ1-6; 11 bases align to TRBD1. With 2 bases clipped from V and 10 bases from J, the junction kept 11 bases outside the gene matches. The CDR3 runs to 17 residues. Per the germline V gene, CDR1 is SGHTS and CDR2 is YDEGEE. CDR3 DNA sequence: TGTGCCAGCAGCTTTAGGACAGGGGGCGCTGGGATATCACCCCTCCACTTT. Translated, it gives CASSFRTGGAGISPLHF.

The chain links TRBV25-1 to TRBJ2-1; 8 bases are a match to TRBD1. V dropped 6 bases and J dropped 12; count of bases not matched to a gene: 7. The CDR3 runs 12 residues. Per the germline V gene, CDR1 is MGHDK and CDR2 is SYGVNS. CDR3: CASRGPGTGQFF. The CDR3 DNA sequence: TGTGCCAGCAGAGGACCCGGGACAGGGCAGTTCTTC. Drawing the rest from reference TRBV25-1 and TRBJ2-1, the complete variable domain is EADIYQTPRYLVIGTGKKITLECSQTMGHDKMYWYQQDPGMELHLIHYSYGVNSTEKGDLSSESTVSRIRTEHFPLTLESARPSHTSQYLCASRGPGTGQFFGPGTRLTVL.

The chain couples TRBV5-1 to TRBJ1-6; 9 bases agree with TRBD1. The CDR3 is made up of 14 amino acids. The germline gives CDR1 SGHRS, CDR2 YFSETQ. Trimming cost V 6 bases and J 9 bases; bases outside gene matches: 7. This CDR3 is CASKSGTGSSPLHF. The CDR3 DNA follows: TGCGCCAGCAAATCCGGGACAGGGAGTTCACCCCTCCACTTT.

V and J are TRBV19 and TRBJ1-6; 8 bases fit TRBD1. There are 17 residues in the CDR3. V lost 4 bases, J lost 2 bases, and 7 bases stayed unmatched. Germline CDR1 LNHDA, CDR2 SQIVND (reference sequence). The chain's CDR3 is CASSSPGGNTYNSPLHF. CDR3 sequence (DNA): TGTGCCAGTAGTAGTCCAGGGGGCAACACCTATAATTCACCCCTCCACTTT. Using reference TRBV19 and TRBJ1-6 for the parts outside the CDR3, the full variable domain is DGGITQSPKYLFRKEGQNVTLSCEQNLNHDAMYWYRQDPGQGLRLIYYSQIVNDFQKGDIAEGYSVSREKKESFPLTVTSAQKNPTAFYLCASSSPGGNTYNSPLHFGNGTRLTVT.

The chain carries TRBV29-1 and TRBJ2-7; D is possibly TRBD1 (5 bases). Germline V gives CDR1 SQVTM, CDR2 ANQGSEA. The germline V and J ends were trimmed by 6 bases and 0 bases, with 15 bases remaining between them. There are 14 residues in the CDR3. The CDR3 loop is CSVDGLRDSYEQYF. In nucleotides, the CDR3 is TGCAGCGTGGACGGGCTCAGGGACTCCTACGAGCAGTACTTC.

This clone occurred once. The chain uses TRBV7-3 and TRBJ2-3; 12 bases are a match to TRBD2. There are 17 residues in the CDR3. Germline V gene data show CDR1 as SGHTA and CDR2 as FQGTGA. Unmatched junction bases numbered 7, after V lost 2 bases and J lost 4 bases. CDR3 in amino acids: CASSLAPLAGGPDTQYF. CDR3 in DNA: TGTGCCAGCAGCTTAGCTCCTCTAGCGGGGGGGCCAGATACGCAGTATTTT. The variable domain in full, completed from reference TRBV7-3 and TRBJ2-3, reads GAGVSQTPSNKVTEKGKYVELRCDPISGHTALYWYRQSLGQGPEFLIYFQGTGAADDSGLPNDRFFAVRPEGSVSTLKIQRTERGDSAVYLCASSLAPLAGGPDTQYFGPGTRLTVL.